The rows below give T cell receptor beta chains drawn from one sample of a study of vaccination and CD4 T cells after COVID-19. One entry per CDR3 protein results from TCRdb running MiXCR on the PCR reads. The data contain around 16,000 distinct CDR3 sequences, roughly 57% of them singletons. These receptors' antigens are unknown. This specimen was CD4+ T cells from blood, cultured in vitro, taken about 7 months after SARS-CoV-2 vaccination. The source is a human donor who had recovered from COVID-19. The CDR3 runs from the conserved cysteine through the conserved F or W. Each record gives: V gene, clone size, CDR3 length, D gene, J gene, CDR3 protein, CDR3 DNA. The D gene is left open where the match is weak. Not all rows give a size; the values are once, few, many and, for expanded clones, a class.

TRBV6-1	NA	15	TRBD1	TRBJ2-7	CASSETTGTPREQYF	TGTGCCAGCAGTGAGACGACAGGGACCCCAAGAGAGCAGTACTTC
TRBV6-1	NA	13	NA	TRBJ2-5	CASSVGNQETQYF	TGTGCCAGCAGTGTTGGGAACCAAGAGACCCAGTACTTC
TRBV20-1	NA	12	NA	TRBJ2-5	CSARDHQETQYF	TGCAGTGCGCGGGACCACCAAGAGACCCAGTACTTC
TRBV20-1	NA	13	NA	TRBJ2-7	CSARKVHSYEQYF	TGCAGTGCTAGGAAGGTGCACTCCTACGAGCAGTACTTC
TRBV10-3	NA	14	TRBD2	TRBJ2-1	CAIRRTSGDNEQFF	TGTGCCATCAGGCGGACTAGCGGGGACAATGAGCAGTTCTTC
TRBV20-1	NA	13	NA	TRBJ1-2	CSARGTANYGYTF	TGCAGTGCTAGAGGGACAGCTAACTATGGCTACACCTTC
TRBV15	NA	16	NA	TRBJ1-4	CATSRGLAGRAEKLFF	TGTGCCACCAGCAGAGGTCTTGCGGGGCGTGCTGAAAAACTGTTTTTT
TRBV7-9	few	11	NA	TRBJ2-1	CASRLYNEQFF	TGTGCCAGCAGACTGTACAATGAGCAGTTCTTC
TRBV20-1	NA	16	NA	TRBJ1-6	CTSSRALQFYNSPLHF	TGCACGTCCTCCCGGGCGCTCCAATTTTATAATTCACCCCTCCACTTT
TRBV7-2	few	15	NA	TRBJ2-3	CASSRLLHSTDTQYF	TGTGCCAGCAGCCGACTACTACACAGCACAGATACGCAGTATTTT
TRBV2	NA	13	NA	TRBJ1-5	CASSRDNNQPQHF	TGTGCCAGCAGCAGGGACAACAATCAGCCCCAGCATTTT
TRBV7-6	few	14	TRBD1	TRBJ1-1	CASSPRDRGTEAFF	TGTGCCAGCAGCCCCCGGGACAGGGGTACTGAAGCTTTCTTT
TRBV15	NA	16	NA	TRBJ1-1	CATSREKGDMNTEAFF	TGTGCCACCAGCAGAGAAAAGGGGGACATGAACACTGAAGCTTTCTTT
TRBV11-3	NA	14	NA	TRBJ2-1	CASSFSGTYNEQFF	TGTGCCAGCAGCTTCAGCGGAACCTACAATGAGCAGTTCTTC
TRBV25-1	once	16	TRBD1	TRBJ2-3	CASSEWAGGDTDTQYF	TGTGCCAGCAGTGAATGGGCAGGGGGCGATACAGATACGCAGTATTTT
TRBV7-2	NA	15	NA	TRBJ2-5	CASRGEAGRKETQYF	TGTGCCAGCAGGGGGGAGGCGGGACGAAAAGAGACCCAGTACTTC
TRBV20-1	few	13	NA	TRBJ1-2	CSASETGYYGYTF	TGCAGTGCTAGTGAGACAGGCTACTATGGCTACACCTTC
TRBV7-3	NA	13	TRBD2	TRBJ2-3	CASSFGTSGTQYF	TGTGCCAGCAGCTTCGGAACTAGCGGAACGCAGTATTTT
TRBV20-1	few	12	TRBD2	TRBJ2-4	CSAGTRENIQYF	TGCAGTGCAGGGACTAGGGAAAACATTCAGTACTTC
TRBV11-3	few	14	NA	TRBJ1-2	CASSPEHTSYGYTF	TGTGCCAGCAGCCCTGAACACACCAGCTATGGCTACACCTTC
TRBV20-1	few	18	NA	TRBJ1-1	CSARVFSTETVLNTEAFF	TGCAGTGCTAGAGTCTTCTCGACGGAGACTGTTTTGAACACTGAAGCTTTCTTT
TRBV7-6	once	15	NA	TRBJ2-3	CASSLGGEFTDTQYF	TGTGCCAGCAGCTTAGGCGGGGAATTCACAGATACGCAGTATTTT
TRBV24-1	NA	16	TRBD1	TRBJ2-1	CATSDSGQGLYNEQFF	TGTGCCACCAGTGATTCGGGACAGGGGCTGTACAATGAGCAGTTCTTC
TRBV28	NA	16	NA	TRBJ2-5	CASSKPGYRSRETQYF	TGTGCCAGCAGCAAACCGGGCTACCGGTCCCGGGAGACCCAGTACTTC
TRBV19	NA	14	NA	TRBJ1-2	CASSIRATNYGYTF	TGTGCCAGTAGTATCAGGGCTACTAACTATGGCTACACCTTC
TRBV7-2	few	14	NA	TRBJ2-5	CASSPRTTQETQYF	TGTGCCAGCAGCCCACGGACCACCCAAGAGACCCAGTACTTC
TRBV6-5	NA	13	NA	TRBJ1-2	CASSYWGEYGYTF	TGTGCCAGCAGTTACTGGGGCGAGTATGGCTACACCTTC
TRBV7-8	NA	16	NA	TRBJ2-1	CASSLRTGASYNEQFF	TGTGCCAGCAGCTTACGGACGGGGGCCTCCTACAATGAGCAGTTCTTC
TRBV7-8	NA	15	TRBD2	TRBJ2-1	CASSRGTSRGNEQFF	TGTGCCAGCAGCCGGGGGACTAGCAGGGGCAATGAGCAGTTCTTC